Shown below are 11 T cell receptor beta chains from a single sample sequenced in a study of T cell changes during pregnancy in multiple sclerosis. Profiled with immunoSEQ multiplex PCR; TCRdb holds only in-frame clones, not every one. Seen here are approximately 100,000 clones, 91% observed once, and the top ten hold less than 2%. The source was peripheral blood, collected before pregnancy. Receptors originate from a female donor with multiple sclerosis, enrolled in a pregnancy study.

This clone was detected only once. The chain uses TRBV2 and TRBJ2-3; 13 nucleotides agree with TRBD2. J lost 2 bases, V lost 5 bases, and 10 bases had no gene match. CDR1 is SNHLY, CDR2 FYNNEI, per germline. The CDR3 covers 18 residues. CDR3 loop: CASSSLAGGSSYTDTQYF. The CDR3 DNA is TGTGCCAGCAGTTCACTAGCGGGAGGGTCCTCTTACACAGATACGCAGTATTTT. The full variable domain, with the rest looked up from reference TRBV2 and TRBJ2-3, is EPEVTQTPSHQVTQMGQEVILRCVPISNHLYFYWYRQILGQKVEFLVSFYNNEISEKSEIFDDQFSVERPDGSNFTLKIRSTKLEDSAMYFCASSSLAGGSSYTDTQYFGPGTRLTVL.

A note on this clone: The sample carries other DNA sequences with the same CDR3. The chain has TRBV5-1 and TRBJ2-7; D unresolved. There are 14 residues in the CDR3. Looked up from germline, CDR1 is SGHRS and CDR2 is YFSETQ. Trimming removed 0 bases from V and 0 bases from J, with 7 bases in between. The CDR3 coding sequence is TGCGCCAGCAGCTTGGTGCCGGGCTCCTACGAGCAGTACTTC. Protein product: CASSLVPGSYEQYF.

The rearrangement joins TRBV7-6 to TRBJ1-1; TRBD1 is a possible D gene (5 bases). With 1 base removed from V and 8 bases from J, the gap between germline ends came to 17 bases. CDR1 is SGHVS and CDR2 is FNYEAQ in the germline V gene. The CDR3 loop spans 15 amino acids. The CDR3 here is CASSLVVSDGGEAFF. The CDR3 DNA sequence: TGTGCCAGCAGCTTAGTGGTTTCTGATGGGGGGGAAGCTTTCTTT.

The chain links TRBV6-1 to TRBJ2-7; D possibly corresponds to TRBD2 (5 bases). Germline assignment: CDR1 MNHNS and CDR2 SASEGT. This CDR3 has 13 residues. The V end was cut by 3 bases, the J end by 2 bases, with 8 bases between. CDR3 bases: TGTGCCAGCAGTGAGGAGCGGCCCTACGAGCAGTACTTC. As protein: CASSEERPYEQYF.

On this clone itself: The same CDR3 is also encoded by other DNA sequences in this sample. The rearrangement joins TRBV7-3 to TRBJ2-1; 11 bases align to TRBD1. The germline gives CDR1 SGHTA, CDR2 FQGTGA. V lost 3 bases and J lost 8; bases outside the gene matches: 3. The CDR3 has 14 residues. The CDR3 spells CASSFGQGADEQFF. Written as DNA, the CDR3 is TGTGCCAGCAGCTTCGGACAGGGGGCGGATGAGCAGTTCTTC.

The chain combines TRBV9 with TRBJ1-4; 7 bases align to TRBD1. The length of the CDR3 is 15 residues. J gave up 8 bases and V 3 bases, and 10 bases lay outside the gene matches. Germline lookup yields CDR1 SGDLS and CDR2 YYNGEE. The CDR3 spells CASSGQGRFWEKLFF. Here the CDR3 DNA reads TGTGCCAGCAGCGGACAGGGTCGATTTTGGGAAAAACTGTTTTTT.

The chain uses TRBV30 and TRBJ1-1, with D tentatively TRBD1 (6 bases). CDR3 size: 13 residues. V lost 7 bases and J 5 bases, leaving 17 bases between the germline ends. Per germline, CDR1 GTSNPN and CDR2 SVGIG (reference sequence). The CDR3 spells CASQRGGRTEAFF. For the CDR3, the DNA is TGTGCCTCCCAGCGCGGGGGGCGGACTGAAGCTTTCTTT.

The chain combines TRBV19 with TRBJ1-5; 10 bases map to TRBD1. This CDR3 comprises 16 residues. The germline V gene has CDR1 LNHDA and CDR2 SQIVND (reference sequence). The V and J ends lost 6 bases and 3 bases, in that order; junction bases with no gene match: 8. CDR3 sequence reads: CASSYFGQGDNQPQHF. The DNA of the CDR3 is TGTGCCAGTAGCTACTTCGGACAGGGGGACAATCAGCCCCAGCATTTT.

The gene calls are TRBV28 and TRBJ2-2; D ambiguous. The V end was cut by 1 base, the J end by 1 base, with 13 bases between. CDR3 length: 17 amino acids. CDR1 MDHEN and CDR2 SYDVKM come from the germline V gene. CDR3 sequence (DNA): TGTGCCAGCAGTTTATTAGTCGCCTCAATGAACACCGGGGAGCTGTTTTTT. Translation: CASSLLVASMNTGELFF.

This clone showed up just once. The chain employs TRBV15 and TRBJ2-5; D ambiguous. CDR3 length: 12 amino acids. Trimming took 5 bases from V and 3 from J, leaving 7 bases between them. CDR1 and CDR2 (germline): LNHNV, YYDKDF (reference sequence). The CDR3 nucleotides are TGTGCCACCAGCTCGCAGAAAGAGACCCAGTACTTC. The encoded protein is CATSSQKETQYF.

The chain carries TRBV7-8 and TRBJ2-5, with a possible D match to TRBD1 (6 bases). This CDR3 is built from 17 residues. The germline gives CDR1 SGHVS, CDR2 FQNEAQ. Between the trimmed V and J ends, which lost 1 base and 7 bases, there was a span of 22 bases. CDR3: CASSLVQGELSPGTQYF. In nucleotides, the CDR3 is TGTGCCAGCAGCTTAGTACAGGGTGAACTCTCGCCCGGGACCCAGTACTTC.